The 24 T cell receptor beta chains below were found in one sample sequenced in a study of CD8+ T cells in alopecia areata (dated by TCRdb to 2017 to 2018). Libraries were made using the immunoSEQ multiplex PCR assay. RNA was extracted from all samples and reverse transcribed into cDNA as template for TCR sequencing. The table comes from immuneACCESS by way of TCRdb, which keeps in-frame sequences with V and J called. Part of the clones is missing from these tables; in studies checked, under half for an unresolved V gene and the rest for unknown reasons. This sample lists approximately 210,000 clones; 60% to 70% were detected once. The leading ten clones occupy over 3% of the sample. Interpreted using the paper, the time point label stands for: 4 weeks on oral tofacitinib. The treatment or condition tag for this specimen amounts to: oral pan-JAK inhibitor, 5-10 mg twice daily. This specimen consisted of CD4+ T cells sorted from blood, obtained at week 4, from a patient treated with tofacitinib. The source of these receptors is a human donor with alopecia areata.

The chain's CDR3 is CAWSVSSGNIQYF. The CDR3 region has the DNA TGTGCCTGGAGTGTGAGCAGTGGGAACATTCAGTACTTC. The chain has TRBV30 and TRBJ2-4; D not resolved. V lost 0 bases to trimming and J lost 7 bases, with 10 bases between them. The V gene's germline CDR1 is GTSNPN and CDR2 SVGIG (reference sequence). The CDR3 is 13 residues long. Combining the CDR3 with reference TRBV30 and TRBJ2-4 gives the whole variable domain SQTIHQWPATLVQPVGSPLSLECTVEGTSNPNLYWYRQAAGRGLQLLFYSVGIGQISSEVPQNLSASRPQDRQFILSSKKLLLSDSGFYLCAWSVSSGNIQYFGAGTRLSVL.

The gene calls are TRBV6-5 and TRBJ1-1; 7 nucleotides agree with TRBD1. Germline V gene data show CDR1 as MNHEY and CDR2 as SVGAGI. After removal of 6 bases from V and 7 bases from J, the junction contained 8 bases not matched to a gene. The CDR3 runs 13 residues. CDR3 region: CASSRTGGGEAFF. CDR3 DNA: TGTGCCAGCAGCCGGACAGGCGGTGGTGAAGCTTTCTTT.

The chain carries TRBV2 and TRBJ2-6, with D perhaps given as TRBD1 or TRBD2 (5 bases each). Germline V CDR1 and CDR2: SNHLY, FYNNEI. V gave up 4 bases and J gave up 2 bases, with 9 bases separating them. There are 15 residues in the CDR3. DNA of the CDR3: TGTGCCAGCAGTGGGGGGAGCCCTGGGGCCAACGTCCTGACTTTC. Protein: CASSGGSPGANVLTF.

The rearrangement links TRBV9 to TRBJ1-2; 7 bases map to TRBD1. The CDR3 is 12 amino acids. The germline V gene encodes CDR1 SGDLS and CDR2 YYNGEE. V shed 3 bases and J 4 bases; nucleotides not matched to a gene: 0. CDR3 nucleotides: TGTGCCAGCAGCGGGACAGGCTATGGCTACACCTTC. It translates to CASSGTGYGYTF.

As concerns this clone: The junction and the germline gene differ at one end; a read error may be behind it. The chain combines TRBV7-7 with TRBJ2-2; possibly TRBD1 or TRBD2 for D (5 bases each). The CDR3 is 14 residues long. In germline, CDR1 is SSHAT, CDR2 FNYEAQ (reference sequence). The CDR3 nucleotides read TGTGCTAGCAGCTTAGCGATGGACAACAGGGAGCTGTTTTTT. Amino acids: CASSLAMDNRELFF.

A single count supports this clone. J is TRBJ2-5 and V is TRBV2; D ambiguous. The J call may be mistaken, given a closer DNA end match to TRBJ2-7. The CDR3 has 13 amino acids. Looked up from germline, CDR1 is SNHLY and CDR2 is FYNNEI. The CDR3 DNA reads as TGTGCCGGTTCGGTCACAAGGACCTACGAGCAGTACTTC. This translates into CAGSVTRTYEQYF.

The chain couples TRBV6-1 to TRBJ1-1; D possibly corresponds to TRBD1 (5 bases). This CDR3 has 14 amino acids. V was clipped by 0 bases and J by 5 bases, with 10 bases between them. Per germline, CDR1 MNHNS and CDR2 SASEGT. The CDR3 loop reads CASSEAQGTTEAFF. In DNA, the CDR3 is TGTGCCAGCAGTGAAGCGCAGGGTACTACTGAAGCTTTCTTT.

The CDR3 DNA sequence: TGTGCCAGCAGTGGCCGGGACAGGGGCCTCTACACCTTC. This gives the protein CASSGRDRGLYTF. V gene TRBV28 combines with J gene TRBJ1-2, with 10 bases fitting TRBD1. Unmatched junction bases numbered 7, after V lost 5 bases and J lost 10 bases. Germline values: CDR1 MDHEN, CDR2 SYDVKM. The CDR3 is made up of 13 amino acids.

V gene TRBV7-2 combines with J gene TRBJ2-2; D gene unclear. Trimming shortened V by 7 bases and J by 5 bases, and 11 bases separated the two germline ends. Per the germline V gene, CDR1 is SGHTA and CDR2 is FQGNSA. The CDR3 has 13 residues. CDR3 nucleotide sequence: TGTGCCAGCATGCGACGTAGGACCGGGGAGCTGTTTTTT. Residues: CASMRRRTGELFF.

The chain recombines TRBV7-8 with TRBJ2-5; D not certain. Germline CDR1 is SGHVS and CDR2 is FQNEAQ. The CDR3 extends over 12 amino acids. The V end was cut by 0 bases, the J end by 1 base, with 0 bases between. DNA for the CDR3: TGTGCCAGCAGCTTAGCCCAAGAGACCCAGTACTTC. This encodes CASSLAQETQYF. Complete variable domain (other parts from reference TRBV7-8 and TRBJ2-5): GAGVSQSPRYKVAKRGQDVALRCDPISGHVSLFWYQQALGQGPEFLTYFQNEAQLDKSGLPSDRFFAERPEGSVSTLKIQRTQQEDSAVYLCASSLAQETQYFGPGTRLLVL.

The chain has TRBV29-1 and TRBJ1-2, with D hard to call. Trimming removed 4 bases from V and 3 bases from J, with 15 bases in between. The CDR3 runs 14 residues. Per germline, CDR1 SQVTM and CDR2 ANQGSEA. Here the CDR3 reads CSVGASLLDYGYTF. As DNA, the CDR3 is TGCAGCGTTGGGGCGTCCCTTCTAGACTATGGCTACACCTTC.

The V and J genes are TRBV6-5 and TRBJ1-5; no clear D gene. The V and J ends lost 0 bases and 1 base respectively, with 10 bases between them. This CDR3 has 16 amino acids. Germline values: CDR1 MNHEY, CDR2 SVGAGI. The CDR3 bases are TGTGCCAGCAGTTACTCCCTTGATGGCAGCAATCAGCCCCAGCATTTT. Translated: CASSYSLDGSNQPQHF.

In this sample, this clone turned up once. This chain joins TRBV5-1 and TRBJ1-6; D is ambiguous. The length of the CDR3 is 16 residues. Germline V gives CDR1 SGHRS, CDR2 YFSETQ. V lost 4 bases to trimming and J lost 14 bases, with 25 bases between them. CDR3: CASSPTYSRTANTLHF. The CDR3, as DNA: TGCGCCAGCAGCCCCACCTACTCCCGGACGGCTAATACCCTCCACTTT.

In its sample, this clone was seen a few times. This rearrangement joins TRBV7-9 to TRBJ1-5; D gene uncertain. Germline-derived CDR1 and CDR2 are SEHNR and FQNEAQ (reference sequence). The CDR3 loop spans 13 amino acids. Trimming took 2 bases from V and 4 from J, leaving 6 bases between them. DNA for the CDR3: TGTGCCAGCAGCTTAACGGGGAATCAGCCCCAGCATTTT. Protein: CASSLTGNQPQHF.

J is TRBJ1-3 and V is TRBV30; D unresolved. The V gene's germline CDR1 is GTSNPN and CDR2 SVGIG (reference sequence). Trimming stripped 4 bases from V and 2 bases from J, with 9 bases between. This CDR3 comprises 13 residues. CDR3 bases: TGTGCCTGGACCCCACACCCTGGAAACACCATATATTTT. Translation gives CAWTPHPGNTIYF.

This chain joins TRBV15 and TRBJ2-5; D may be TRBD1 (5 bases). Germline lookup yields CDR1 LNHNV and CDR2 YYDKDF (reference sequence). Trimming left V 3 bases short and J 1 base short, with 15 bases between. The CDR3 sequence is 16 residues long. CDR3 in amino acids: CATSSETGQSQETQYF. The CDR3 DNA reads TGTGCCACCAGCAGTGAAACTGGACAATCCCAAGAGACCCAGTACTTC.

This clone was counted a few times. The chain links TRBV21-1 to TRBJ2-1. TRBV21-1 is annotated as a pseudogene. This CDR3 is built from 12 residues. In DNA, the CDR3 is TGTGCCAGCAGCAAATTGAACAATGAGCAGTTCTTC. Translation gives CASSKLNNEQFF.

V and J are TRBV30 and TRBJ2-2; a possible D gene is TRBD2 (6 bases). CDR1 and CDR2 (germline): GTSNPN, SVGIG (reference sequence). V shed 4 bases and J shed 4 bases, with 10 bases lying between them. The CDR3 contains 13 residues. CDR3 bases: TGTGCCTGGACGGGACTCCGCACCGGGGAGCTGTTTTTT. This sequence encodes CAWTGLRTGELFF.

Details on this clone: One end of the junction varies from germline; a read error may be responsible. This CDR3 is CSARLGASTGF. The CDR3 coding sequence is TGCAGTGCTAGGCTCGGGGCCTCGACCGGCTTC. This chain connects TRBV20-1 to TRBJ1-2, with a possible D match to TRBD1 (5 bases). This CDR3 contains 11 residues. In germline, CDR1 is DFQATT, CDR2 SNEGSKA (reference sequence).

The gene calls are TRBV30 and TRBJ1-1; D not resolved. V lost 1 base and J 5 bases, leaving 5 bases between the germline ends. Germline assignment: CDR1 GTSNPN and CDR2 SVGIG (reference sequence). The CDR3 runs 11 residues. CDR3 amino acids: CAWSEKTEAFF. The DNA of the CDR3 is TGTGCCTGGAGTGAGAAAACTGAAGCTTTCTTT.

This clone has a handful of counts. This chain connects TRBV5-1 to TRBJ1-2, with D tentatively TRBD1 (5 bases). The CDR3 spans 13 residues. Germline V gene data show CDR1 as SGHRS and CDR2 as YFSETQ. The ends were cut back, 4 bases at V and 1 base at J, with 8 bases in the middle. For the CDR3, the DNA is TGCGCCAGCAGCGCGGACATTAACTATGGCTACACCTTC. Its protein product is CASSADINYGYTF.

CDR3 nucleotide sequence: TGTGCCTGGAGTGTAGACCGGGGATCACCCCTCCACTTT. It translates to CAWSVDRGSPLHF. The chain has TRBV30 and TRBJ1-6, with no clear D. Trimming stripped 0 bases from V and 10 bases from J, with 10 bases between. The CDR3 extends over 13 amino acids. Germline CDR1 and CDR2: GTSNPN and SVGIG (reference sequence).

This sequence joins TRBV29-1 and TRBJ2-2; possibly TRBD2 for D (6 bases). The CDR3 runs to 14 residues. Trimming stripped 3 bases from V and 1 base from J, with 9 bases between. Germline V lookup: CDR1 SQVTM, CDR2 ANQGSEA. Here the CDR3 DNA reads TGCAGCGTTGATTCGGGACTGAACACCGGGGAGCTGTTTTTT. Protein sequence: CSVDSGLNTGELFF.

The V gene is TRBV6-6, the J gene TRBJ2-5; 7 nucleotides line up with TRBD1. The CDR3 is made up of 14 amino acids. Germline V gene sequence: CDR1 MNHNY, CDR2 SVGAGI (reference sequence). V shed 6 bases, J shed 2 bases, and the junction held 6 bases outside the gene matches. This CDR3 reads CASSYRDRQETQYF. CDR3 bases: TGTGCCAGCAGCTACCGGGACAGACAAGAGACCCAGTACTTC.